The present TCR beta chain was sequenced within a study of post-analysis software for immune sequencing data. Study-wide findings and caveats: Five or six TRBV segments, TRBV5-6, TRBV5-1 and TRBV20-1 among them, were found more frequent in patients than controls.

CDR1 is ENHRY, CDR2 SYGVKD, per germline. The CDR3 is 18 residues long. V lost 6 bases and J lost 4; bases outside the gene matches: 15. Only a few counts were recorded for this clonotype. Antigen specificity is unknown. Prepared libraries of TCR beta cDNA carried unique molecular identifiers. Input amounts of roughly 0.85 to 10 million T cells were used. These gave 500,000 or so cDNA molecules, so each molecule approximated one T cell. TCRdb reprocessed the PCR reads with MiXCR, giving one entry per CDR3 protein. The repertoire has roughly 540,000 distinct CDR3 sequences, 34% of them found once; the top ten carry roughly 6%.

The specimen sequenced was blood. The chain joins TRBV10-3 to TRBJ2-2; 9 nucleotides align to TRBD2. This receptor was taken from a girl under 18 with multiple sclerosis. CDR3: CAIRDRGGATETTGELFF. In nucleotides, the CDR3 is TGTGCCATCAGGGATCGCGGGGGGGCCACAGAAACCACCGGGGAGCTGTTTTTT.